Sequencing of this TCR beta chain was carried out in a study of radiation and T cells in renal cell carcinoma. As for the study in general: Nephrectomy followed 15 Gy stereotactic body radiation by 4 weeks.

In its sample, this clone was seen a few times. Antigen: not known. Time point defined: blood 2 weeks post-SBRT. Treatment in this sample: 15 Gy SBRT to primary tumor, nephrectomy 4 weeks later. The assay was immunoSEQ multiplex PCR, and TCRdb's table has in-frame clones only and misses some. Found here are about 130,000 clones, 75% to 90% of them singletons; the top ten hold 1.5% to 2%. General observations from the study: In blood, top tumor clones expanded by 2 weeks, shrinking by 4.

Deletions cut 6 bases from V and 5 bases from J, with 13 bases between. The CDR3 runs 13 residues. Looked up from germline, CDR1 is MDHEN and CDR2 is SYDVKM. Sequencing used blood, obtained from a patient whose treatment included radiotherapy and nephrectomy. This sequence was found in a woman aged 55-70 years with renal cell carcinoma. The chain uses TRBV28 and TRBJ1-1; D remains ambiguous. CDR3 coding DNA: TGTGCCAGCAGGGCCTATAGGGCTACTGAAGCTTTCTTT. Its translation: CASRAYRATEAFF. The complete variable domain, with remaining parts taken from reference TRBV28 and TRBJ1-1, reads DVKVTQSSRYLVKRTGEKVFLECVQDMDHENMFWYRQDPGLGLRLIYFSYDVKMKEKGDIPEGYSVSREKKERFSLILESASTNQTSMYLCASRAYRATEAFFGQGTRLTVV.